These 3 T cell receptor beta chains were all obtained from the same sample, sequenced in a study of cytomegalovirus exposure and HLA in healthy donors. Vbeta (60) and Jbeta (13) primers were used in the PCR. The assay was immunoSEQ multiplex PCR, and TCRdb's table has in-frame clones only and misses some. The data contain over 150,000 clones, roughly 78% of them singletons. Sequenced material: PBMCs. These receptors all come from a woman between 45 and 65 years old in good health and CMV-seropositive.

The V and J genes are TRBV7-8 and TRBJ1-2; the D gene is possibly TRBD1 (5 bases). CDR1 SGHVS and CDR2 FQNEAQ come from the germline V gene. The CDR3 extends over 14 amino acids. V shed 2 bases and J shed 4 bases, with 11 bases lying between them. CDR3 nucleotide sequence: TGTGCCAGCAGCTTAAGGGGTCAGATCTATGGCTACACCTTC. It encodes CASSLRGQIYGYTF.

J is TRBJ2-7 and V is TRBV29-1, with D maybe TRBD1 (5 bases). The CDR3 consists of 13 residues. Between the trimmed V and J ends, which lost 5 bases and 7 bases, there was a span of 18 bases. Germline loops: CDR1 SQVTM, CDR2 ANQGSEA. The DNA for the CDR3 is TGCAGCGTTCTCGAGACAGCGTTTGGTGAGCAGTACTTC. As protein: CSVLETAFGEQYF.

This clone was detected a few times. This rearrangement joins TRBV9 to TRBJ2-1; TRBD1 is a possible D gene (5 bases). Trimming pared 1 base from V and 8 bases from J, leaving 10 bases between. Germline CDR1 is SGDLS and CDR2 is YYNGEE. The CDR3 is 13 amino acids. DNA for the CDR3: TGTGCCAGCAGCGTACAGGGTCGGGATGAGCAGTTCTTC. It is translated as CASSVQGRDEQFF.